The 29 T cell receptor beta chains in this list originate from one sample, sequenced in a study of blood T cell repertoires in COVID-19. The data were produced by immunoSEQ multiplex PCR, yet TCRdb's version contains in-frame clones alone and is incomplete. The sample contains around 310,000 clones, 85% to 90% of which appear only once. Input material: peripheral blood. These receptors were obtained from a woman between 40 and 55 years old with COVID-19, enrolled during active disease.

CDR3 in amino acids: CASSPDRAGELFF. The CDR3 region has the DNA TGTGCCAGTAGTCCTGACAGGGCCGGGGAGCTGTTTTTT. The rearrangement links TRBV19 to TRBJ2-2; 7 bases line up with TRBD1. The germline V gene has CDR1 LNHDA and CDR2 SQIVND (reference sequence). This CDR3 is built from 13 residues. With V trimmed by 5 bases and J by 6 bases, 3 bases remained unmatched.

This CDR3 reads CAWSETGGYGYTF. The CDR3 region has the DNA TGTGCCTGGAGTGAAACAGGGGGCTATGGCTACACCTTC. The rearrangement links TRBV30 to TRBJ1-2; 8 bases are a match to TRBD1. V shed 1 base and J 4 bases; nucleotides not matched to a gene: 2. The length of the CDR3 is 13 residues. Per germline, CDR1 GTSNPN and CDR2 SVGIG (reference sequence).

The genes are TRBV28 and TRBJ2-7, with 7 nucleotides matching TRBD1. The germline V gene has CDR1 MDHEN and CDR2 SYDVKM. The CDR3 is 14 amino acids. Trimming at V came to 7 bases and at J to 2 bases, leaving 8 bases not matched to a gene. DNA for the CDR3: TGTGCCAGCACCCCGCGGACAGGAGCCTACGAGCAGTACTTC. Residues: CASTPRTGAYEQYF.

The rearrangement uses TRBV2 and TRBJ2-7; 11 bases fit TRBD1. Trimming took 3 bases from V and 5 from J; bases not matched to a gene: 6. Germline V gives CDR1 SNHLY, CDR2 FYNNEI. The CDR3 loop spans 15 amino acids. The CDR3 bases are TGTGCCAGCAGTGATCTATGGACAGGGGGCGACGAGCAGTACTTC. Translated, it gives CASSDLWTGGDEQYF.

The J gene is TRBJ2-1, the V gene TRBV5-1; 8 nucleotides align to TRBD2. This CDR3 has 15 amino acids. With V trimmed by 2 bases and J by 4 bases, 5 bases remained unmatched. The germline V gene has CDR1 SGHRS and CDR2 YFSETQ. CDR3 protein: CASSLGSGGYNEQFF. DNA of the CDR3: TGCGCCAGCAGCTTAGGAAGCGGGGGTTACAATGAGCAGTTCTTC.

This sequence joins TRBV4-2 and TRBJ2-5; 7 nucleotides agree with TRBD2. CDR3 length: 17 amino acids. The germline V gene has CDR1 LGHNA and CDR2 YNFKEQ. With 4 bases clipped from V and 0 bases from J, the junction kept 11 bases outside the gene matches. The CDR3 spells CASSPASAGVYQETQYF. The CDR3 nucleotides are TGTGCCAGCAGCCCGGCGTCCGCGGGGGTGTACCAAGAGACCCAGTACTTC.

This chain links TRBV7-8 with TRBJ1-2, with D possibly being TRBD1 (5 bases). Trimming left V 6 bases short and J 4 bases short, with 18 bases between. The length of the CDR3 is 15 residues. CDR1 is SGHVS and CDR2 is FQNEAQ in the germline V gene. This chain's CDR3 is CASSSPGLTLYGYTF. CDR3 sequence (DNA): TGTGCCAGCAGTTCCCCGGGACTGACACTCTATGGCTACACCTTC.

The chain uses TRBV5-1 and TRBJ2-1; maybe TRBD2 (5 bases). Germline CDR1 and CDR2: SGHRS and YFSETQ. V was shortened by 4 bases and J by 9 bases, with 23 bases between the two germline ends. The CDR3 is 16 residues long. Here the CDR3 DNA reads TGCGCCAGCAGCCCCGATCCGGGAACCCGGTGGGGTGAGCAGTTCTTC. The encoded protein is CASSPDPGTRWGEQFF.

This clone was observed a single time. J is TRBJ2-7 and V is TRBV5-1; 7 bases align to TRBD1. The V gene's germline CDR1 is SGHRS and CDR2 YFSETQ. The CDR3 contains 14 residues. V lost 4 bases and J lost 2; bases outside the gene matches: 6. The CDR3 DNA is TGCGCCAGCAGCAACACAGGGGCCACCTACGAGCAGTACTTC. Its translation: CASSNTGATYEQYF. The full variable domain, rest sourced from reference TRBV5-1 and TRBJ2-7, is KAGVTQTPRYLIKTRGQQVTLSCSPISGHRSVSWYQQTPGQGLQFLFEYFSETQRNKGNFPGRFSGRQFSNSRSEMNVSTLELGDSALYLCASSNTGATYEQYFGPGTRLTVT.

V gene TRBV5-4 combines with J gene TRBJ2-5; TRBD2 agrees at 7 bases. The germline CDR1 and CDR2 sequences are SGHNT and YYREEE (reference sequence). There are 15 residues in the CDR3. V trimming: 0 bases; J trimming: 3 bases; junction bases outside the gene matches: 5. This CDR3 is CASSLVRAGKETQYF. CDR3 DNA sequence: TGTGCCAGCAGCTTGGTAAGAGCGGGAAAAGAGACCCAGTACTTC.

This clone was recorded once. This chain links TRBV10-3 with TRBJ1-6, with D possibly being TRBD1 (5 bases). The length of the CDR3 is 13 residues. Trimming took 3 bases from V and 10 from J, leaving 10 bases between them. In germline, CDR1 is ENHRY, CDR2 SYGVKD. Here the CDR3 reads CAISDLSGSPLHF. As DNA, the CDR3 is TGTGCCATCAGTGACCTATCAGGGTCACCCCTCCACTTT.

CDR3 in DNA: TGTGCCAGCAGGGAACAGGGGAGCTCCTACAATGAGCAGTTCTTC. It codes for CASREQGSSYNEQFF. The chain uses TRBV11-2 and TRBJ2-1; 7 bases map to TRBD1. Germline V CDR1 and CDR2: SGHAT, FQNNGV. J was trimmed by 0 bases and V by 6 bases; bases with no gene match: 5. This CDR3 region has 15 residues.

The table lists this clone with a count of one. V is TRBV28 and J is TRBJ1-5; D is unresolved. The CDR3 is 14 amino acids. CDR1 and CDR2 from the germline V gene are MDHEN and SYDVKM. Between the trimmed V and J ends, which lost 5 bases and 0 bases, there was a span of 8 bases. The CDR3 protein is CASSPLYSNQPQHF. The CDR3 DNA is TGTGCCAGCAGTCCCCTTTATAGCAATCAGCCCCAGCATTTT.

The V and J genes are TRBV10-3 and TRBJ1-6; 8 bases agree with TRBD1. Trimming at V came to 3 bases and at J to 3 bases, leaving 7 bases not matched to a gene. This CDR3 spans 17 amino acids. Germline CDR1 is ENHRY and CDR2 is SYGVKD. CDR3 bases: TGTGCCATCAGTGAAGGGGGGACAGGTCTCTATAATTCACCCCTCCACTTT. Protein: CAISEGGTGLYNSPLHF.

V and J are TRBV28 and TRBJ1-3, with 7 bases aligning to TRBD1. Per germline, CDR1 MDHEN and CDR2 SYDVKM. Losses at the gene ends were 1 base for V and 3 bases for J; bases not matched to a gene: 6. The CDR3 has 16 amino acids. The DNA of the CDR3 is TGTGCCAGCAGTTTATTACAGGGGTTTTATGGAAACACCATATATTTT. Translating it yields CASSLLQGFYGNTIYF.

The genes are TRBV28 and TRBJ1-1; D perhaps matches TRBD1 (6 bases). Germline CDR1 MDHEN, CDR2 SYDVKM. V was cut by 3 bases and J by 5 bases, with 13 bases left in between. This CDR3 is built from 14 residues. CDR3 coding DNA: TGTGCCAGCAGTTTGAGACAGGTGGGTACTGAAGCTTTCTTT. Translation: CASSLRQVGTEAFF.

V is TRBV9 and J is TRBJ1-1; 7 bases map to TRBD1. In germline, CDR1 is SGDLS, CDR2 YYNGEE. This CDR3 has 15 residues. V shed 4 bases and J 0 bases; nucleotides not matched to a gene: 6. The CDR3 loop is CASSTGQALNTEAFF. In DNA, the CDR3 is TGTGCCAGCAGCACTGGACAGGCCTTGAACACTGAAGCTTTCTTT.

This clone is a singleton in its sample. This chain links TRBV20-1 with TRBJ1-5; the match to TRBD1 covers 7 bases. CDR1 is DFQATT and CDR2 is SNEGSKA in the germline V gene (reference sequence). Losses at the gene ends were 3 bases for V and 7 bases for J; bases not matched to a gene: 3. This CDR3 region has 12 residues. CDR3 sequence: CSASDREQPQHF. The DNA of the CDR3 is TGCAGTGCTAGTGACAGGGAACAGCCCCAGCATTTT.

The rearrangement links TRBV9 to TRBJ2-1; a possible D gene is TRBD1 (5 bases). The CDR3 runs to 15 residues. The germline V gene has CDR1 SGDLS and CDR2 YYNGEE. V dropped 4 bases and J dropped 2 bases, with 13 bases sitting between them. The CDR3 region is CASSPLKGTYNEQFF. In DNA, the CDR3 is TGTGCCAGCAGCCCCCTGAAGGGGACCTACAATGAGCAGTTCTTC. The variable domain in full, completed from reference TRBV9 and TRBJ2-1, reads DSGVTQTPKHLITATGQRVTLRCSPRSGDLSVYWYQQSLDQGLQFLIQYYNGEERAKGNILERFSAQQFPDLHSELNLSSLELGDSALYFCASSPLKGTYNEQFFGPGTRLTVL.

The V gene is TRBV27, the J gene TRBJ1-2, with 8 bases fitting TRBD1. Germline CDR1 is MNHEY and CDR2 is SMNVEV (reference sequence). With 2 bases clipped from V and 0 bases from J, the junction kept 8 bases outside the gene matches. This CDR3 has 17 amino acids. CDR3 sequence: CASSLTLDRVTNYGYTF. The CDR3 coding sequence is TGTGCCAGCAGTTTAACTTTGGACAGGGTAACTAACTATGGCTACACCTTC.

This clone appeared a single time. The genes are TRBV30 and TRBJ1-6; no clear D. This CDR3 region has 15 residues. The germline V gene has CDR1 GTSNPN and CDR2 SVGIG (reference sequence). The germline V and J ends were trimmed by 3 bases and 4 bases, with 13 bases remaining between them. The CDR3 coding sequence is TGTGCCTGGAGGACTGCTAACCCTTATAATTCACCCCTCCACTTT. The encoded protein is CAWRTANPYNSPLHF.

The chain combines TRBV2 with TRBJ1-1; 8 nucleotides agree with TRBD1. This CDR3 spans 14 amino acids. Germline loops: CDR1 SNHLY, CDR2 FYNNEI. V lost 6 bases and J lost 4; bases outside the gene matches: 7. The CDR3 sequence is CASRPQGAGTEAFF. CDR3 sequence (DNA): TGTGCCAGCAGGCCCCAGGGGGCGGGCACTGAAGCTTTCTTT.

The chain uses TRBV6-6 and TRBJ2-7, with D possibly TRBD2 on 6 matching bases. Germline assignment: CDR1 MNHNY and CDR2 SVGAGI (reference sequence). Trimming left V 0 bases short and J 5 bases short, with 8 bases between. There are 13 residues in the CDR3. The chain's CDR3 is CASSYSPGDEQYF. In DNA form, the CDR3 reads TGTGCCAGCAGTTACTCACCGGGGGACGAGCAGTACTTC.

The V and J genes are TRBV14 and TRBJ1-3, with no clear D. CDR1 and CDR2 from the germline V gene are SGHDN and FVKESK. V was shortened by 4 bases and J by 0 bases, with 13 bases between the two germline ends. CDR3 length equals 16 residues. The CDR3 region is CASSLSRTYSGNTIYF. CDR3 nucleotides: TGTGCCAGCAGCCTATCTCGTACTTACTCTGGAAACACCATATATTTT. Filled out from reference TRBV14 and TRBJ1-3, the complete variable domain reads EAGVTQFPSHSVIEKGQTVTLRCDPISGHDNLYWYRRVMGKEIKFLLHFVKESKQDESGMPNNRFLAERTGGTYSTLKVQPAELEDSGVYFCASSLSRTYSGNTIYFGEGSWLTVV.

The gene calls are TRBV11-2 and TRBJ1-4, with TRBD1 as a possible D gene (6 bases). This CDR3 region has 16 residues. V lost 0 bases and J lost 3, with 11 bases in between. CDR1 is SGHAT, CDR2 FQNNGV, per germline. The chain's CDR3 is CASSLEQGNSNEKLFF. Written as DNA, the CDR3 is TGTGCCAGCAGCTTAGAACAGGGAAATTCTAATGAAAAACTGTTTTTT.

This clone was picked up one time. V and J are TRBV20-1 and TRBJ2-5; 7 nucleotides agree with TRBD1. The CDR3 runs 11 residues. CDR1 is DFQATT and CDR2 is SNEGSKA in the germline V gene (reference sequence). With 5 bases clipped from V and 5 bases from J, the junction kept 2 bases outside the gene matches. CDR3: CSAFRGETQYF. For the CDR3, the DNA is TGCAGTGCTTTCAGGGGGGAGACCCAGTACTTC.

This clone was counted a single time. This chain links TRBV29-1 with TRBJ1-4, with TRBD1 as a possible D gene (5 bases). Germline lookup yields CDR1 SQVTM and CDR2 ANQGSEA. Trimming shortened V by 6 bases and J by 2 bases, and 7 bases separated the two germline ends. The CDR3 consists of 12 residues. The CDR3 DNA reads TGCAGCGTGGGGCCTACTAATGAAAAACTGTTTTTT. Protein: CSVGPTNEKLFF.

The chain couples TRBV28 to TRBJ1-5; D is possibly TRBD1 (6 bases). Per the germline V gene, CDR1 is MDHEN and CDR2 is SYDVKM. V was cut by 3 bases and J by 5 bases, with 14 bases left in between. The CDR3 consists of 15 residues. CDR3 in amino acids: CASSLLREGDQPQHF. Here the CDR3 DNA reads TGTGCCAGCAGTTTGCTCAGGGAGGGGGATCAGCCCCAGCATTTT.

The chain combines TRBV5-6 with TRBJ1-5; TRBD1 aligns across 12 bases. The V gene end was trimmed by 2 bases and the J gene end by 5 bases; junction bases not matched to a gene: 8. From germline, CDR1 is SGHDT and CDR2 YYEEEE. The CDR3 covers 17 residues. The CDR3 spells CASSFNSGTGGHQPQHF. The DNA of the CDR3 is TGTGCCAGCAGCTTCAACTCCGGGACAGGGGGCCATCAGCCCCAGCATTTT.